The rows below give T cell receptor beta chains drawn from one sample of a study of CD8+CD57+ T cells in acquired aplastic anemia. A single record per CDR3 protein comes from TCRdb applying MiXCR to the reads. The sample lists fewer than 85,000 distinct CDR3 sequences, 70% occurring once. The sample taken for sequencing was sorted CD4+, CD8+, or CD8+CD57+ T cells (not recorded which) from PBMCs. The receptors stem from a human donor with aplastic anemia. The conserved cysteine and the conserved F or W are not part of the CDR3 here.

v_call	j_call	cdr3_aa
TRBV7-2	TRBJ2-5	ASGPGQGATEETQY
TRBV7-9	TRBJ2-5	ASSRTVQETQY
TRBV7-2	TRBJ1-5	ASSSRQGDQPQH
TRBV6-4	TRBJ2-7	ASSSEQY
TRBV29-1	TRBJ2-7	SVKTGDSGEQY
TRBV27	TRBJ2-1	ASSLGVSNEQF
TRBV19	TRBJ1-1	ASADRFNTEAF
TRBV10-3	TRBJ1-5	AIADLGGSNQPQH
TRBV19	TRBJ2-6	ASSMQGGNVLT
TRBV12-3/TRBV12-4	TRBJ1-1	ASRPNTGQGVNTEAF
TRBV12-3/TRBV12-4	TRBJ1-1	ASSSGGTEAF
TRBV20-1	TRBJ2-7	SARPQGRLSYEQY
TRBV15	TRBJ1-2	ATSKPTGANYGYT
TRBV7-3	TRBJ1-6	ASSWTPGPNSPLH
TRBV2	TRBJ2-3	ASSSPGLELVDTQY
TRBV19	TRBJ2-2	ASSSMGNTGELF
TRBV7-2	TRBJ2-7	ASSPSGSEQY
TRBV15	TRBJ2-1	ATSSFQGDNEQF
TRBV6-5	TRBJ1-1	ASSFGQANTEAL
TRBV15	TRBJ1-5	ATSSGQVGFKGQPQH
TRBV15	TRBJ1-3	ATSRGLSGNTIY
TRBV15	TRBJ1-1	ATTPTGPTEAF
TRBV24-1	TRBJ2-1	ATSLPGAVDEQF
TRBV9	TRBJ1-6	ASSSHPNSPLH
TRBV9	TRBJ2-1	ASSSLWVAGYNEQF
TRBV20-1	TRBJ1-1	STRRNTEAF
TRBV12-3/TRBV12-4	TRBJ1-3	ASSLVPDRPG
TRBV2	TRBJ1-1	ASPSVGHPGKAF
TRBV20-1	TRBJ1-5	SARKQGSQPQH
TRBV24-1	TRBJ2-7	ATSDGGSRY
TRBV28	TRBJ2-7	ASSEAGGPTEQY